This T cell receptor beta chain is from a study of identical twins. Only a few counts were recorded for this clonotype. The authors used template switching to add a universal primer site and gave cDNA unique molecular identifiers. TCRdb reanalysed the 5' RACE reads using MiXCR and keeps one entry per CDR3 protein. The sample lists about 470,000 distinct CDR3 sequences; roughly a quarter were seen once. This same sample was also part of a study on T cells expressing NK-cell markers. That work contributes: Beta-chain profiling covered CD3+CD56+NKG2C+, CD3+CD56+NKG2C- and CD3+CD56-NKG2C+ sorted subsets.

The clonotype comes from a woman in her late teens or twenties in good health. Sequenced: CD4+ T cells sorted from blood.

The DNA for the CDR3 is TGTGCCATCAGGGGGACAGGGGCGCACACTGAAGCTTTCTTT. Translation gives CAIRGTGAHTEAFF. The chain joins TRBV10-3 to TRBJ1-1; TRBD1 matches 10 bases. Per germline, CDR1 ENHRY and CDR2 SYGVKD. This CDR3 has 14 residues. Germline trimming cut 6 bases from V and 3 bases from J; bases unmatched to any gene: 4.